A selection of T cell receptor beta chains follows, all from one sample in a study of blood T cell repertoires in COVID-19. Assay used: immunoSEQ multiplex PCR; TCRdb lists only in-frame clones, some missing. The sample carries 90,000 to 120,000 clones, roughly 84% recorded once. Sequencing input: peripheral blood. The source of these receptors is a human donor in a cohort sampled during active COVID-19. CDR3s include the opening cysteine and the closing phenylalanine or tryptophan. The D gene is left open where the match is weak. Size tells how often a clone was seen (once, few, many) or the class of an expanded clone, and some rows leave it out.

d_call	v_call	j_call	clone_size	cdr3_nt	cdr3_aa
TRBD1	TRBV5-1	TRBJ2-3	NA	TGCGCCAGCAGCCAAGGGACAGGCACAGATACGCAGTATTTT	CASSQGTGTDTQYF
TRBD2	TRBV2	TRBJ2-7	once	TGTGCCAGCAGTGAAGGACTAGCAAACGAGCAGTACTTC	CASSEGLANEQYF
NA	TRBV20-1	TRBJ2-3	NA	TGCAGTGCTAGTCGTTCCGGGGGAGGTAGCACAGATACGCAGTATTTT	CSASRSGGGSTDTQYF
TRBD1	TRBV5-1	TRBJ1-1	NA	TGCGCCAGCACCTTTTGGGACAGGGGTACTGAAGCTTTCTTT	CASTFWDRGTEAFF
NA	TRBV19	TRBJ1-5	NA	TGTGCCAGTAGTAACTCGCCGGCCGGGCAGCCCCAGCATTTT	CASSNSPAGQPQHF
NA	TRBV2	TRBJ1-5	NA	TGTGCCAGCAGCATAACCGGACAGAATAGCAATCAGCCCCAGCATTTT	CASSITGQNSNQPQHF
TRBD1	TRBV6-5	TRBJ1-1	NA	TGTGCCAGCAGGCTCGACAGGGCCACTGAAGCTTTCTTT	CASRLDRATEAFF
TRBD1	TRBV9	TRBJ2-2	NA	TGTGCCAGCAGCGCGGGACAGGGGTACACCGGGGAGCTGTTTTTT	CASSAGQGYTGELFF
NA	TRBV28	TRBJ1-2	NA	TGTGCCAGCAGTTTGAGTAGCTATGGCTACACCTTC	CASSLSSYGYTF
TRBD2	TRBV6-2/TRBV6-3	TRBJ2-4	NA	TGTGCCAGCAGTTACGTAGCGGGAGACGGTTTAGCCAAAAACATTCAGTACTTC	CASSYVAGDGLAKNIQYF
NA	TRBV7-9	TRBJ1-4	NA	TGTGCCAGCAGCGAAAGGGGTGGGACTAATGAAAAACTGTTTTTT	CASSERGGTNEKLFF
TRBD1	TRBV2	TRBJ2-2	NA	TGTGCCAGCAGTCTTGACAGGGGGAACACCGGGGAGCTGTTTTTT	CASSLDRGNTGELFF
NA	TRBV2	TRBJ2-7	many	TGTGCCAGCAGGAGAATTAGCGGCTCGACCTACGAGCAGTACTTC	CASRRISGSTYEQYF
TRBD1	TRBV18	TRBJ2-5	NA	TGTGCCAGCTCACGCGGACAGGGAGAGACCCAGTACTTC	CASSRGQGETQYF
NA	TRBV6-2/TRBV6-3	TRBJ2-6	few	TGTGCCAGCAGTTACTCGGCGGCCAACGTCCTGACTTTC	CASSYSAANVLTF
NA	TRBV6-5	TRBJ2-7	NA	TGTGCCAGCAGTTTGTGGAGGGGAGAGCAGTACTTC	CASSLWRGEQYF
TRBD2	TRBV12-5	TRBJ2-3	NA	TGTGCTAGTCAAGGAAGAGCGGGAAGTGTAGATACGCAGTATTTT	CASQGRAGSVDTQYF
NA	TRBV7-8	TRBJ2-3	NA	TGTGCCAGCAGCTTAGATACGGTGGGAGAGAGGCCCCGCACAGATACGCAGTATTTT	CASSLDTVGERPRTDTQYF
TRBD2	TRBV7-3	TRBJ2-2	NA	TGTGCCAGCACCCAAACGGGGGGGGCCACCGGGGAGCTGTTTTTT	CASTQTGGATGELFF
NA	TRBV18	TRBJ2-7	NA	TGTGCCAGCTCACTCTCCTACGGGACTTACGAGCAGTACTTC	CASSLSYGTYEQYF
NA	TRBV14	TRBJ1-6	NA	TGTGCCAGCAGCGCGAGGCCGACAGTCTATAATTCACCCCTCCACTTT	CASSARPTVYNSPLHF
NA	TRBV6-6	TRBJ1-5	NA	TGTGCCAGCAGTCGCGGGTCCAGCGGCAATCAGCCCCAGCATTTT	CASSRGSSGNQPQHF
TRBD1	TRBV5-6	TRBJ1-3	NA	TGTGCCAGCAGTCGACAGGGGGCCTCTGGAAACACCATATATTTT	CASSRQGASGNTIYF
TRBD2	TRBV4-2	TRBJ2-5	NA	TGTGCCAGCAGCCAAGTTGGGTCGGGAGGGACAGAGACCCAGTACTTC	CASSQVGSGGTETQYF
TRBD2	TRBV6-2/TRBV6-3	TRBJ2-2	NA	TGTGCCAGCAGTCAACTAGCGGGAGGCCATGGCGGGGAGCTGTTTTTT	CASSQLAGGHGGELFF
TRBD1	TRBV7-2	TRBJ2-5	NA	TGTGCCAGCAGCTTAAGCCAAGGGGGCGGGCGGGAGACCCAGTACTTC	CASSLSQGGGRETQYF
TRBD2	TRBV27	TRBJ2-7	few	TGTGCCAGCAGTTTGGGATCCGCGGGGGTCGAGCAGTACTTC	CASSLGSAGVEQYF
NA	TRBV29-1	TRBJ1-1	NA	TGCAGCGTTAAGCTCGGGGGGAACACTGAAGCTTTCTTT	CSVKLGGNTEAFF
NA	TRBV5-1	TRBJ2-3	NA	TGCGCCAGCAGCCAATTAAACCAGGGTTCCACAGATACGCAGTATTTT	CASSQLNQGSTDTQYF
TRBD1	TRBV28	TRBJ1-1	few	TGTGCCAGCAGTTTAGGGCTACAGGGGCCCGGTATGAACACTGAAGCTTTCTTT	CASSLGLQGPGMNTEAFF
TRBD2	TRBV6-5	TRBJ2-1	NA	TGTGCCAGCACCCCGGAGGAGACTAGCGGGAGAAGCCAGTTCTTC	CASTPEETSGRSQFF